The 4 T cell receptor beta chains reported below all come from one sample, sequenced in a study of cytomegalovirus exposure and HLA in healthy donors. The PCR ran on 60 Vbeta and 13 Jbeta primers. Libraries were prepared by immunoSEQ multiplex PCR; TCRdb keeps only in-frame clonotypes and omits some of them. The table lists over 200,000 clones, around 89% of them singletons. The source material was PBMCs. These receptors were collected from a woman aged 18-29 years in good health and CMV-seronegative.

V and J are TRBV30 and TRBJ1-4, with D perhaps TRBD1 (5 bases). The germline gives CDR1 GTSNPN, CDR2 SVGIG (reference sequence). V was cut by 2 bases and J by 8 bases, with 15 bases left in between. CDR3 length: 14 residues. CDR3 coding DNA: TGTGCCTGGAGTCCGACAGTCCGTTCCGAAAAACTGTTTTTT. Residues: CAWSPTVRSEKLFF.

The V and J genes are TRBV5-1 and TRBJ2-1; 7 bases match TRBD2. The CDR3 covers 14 residues. Germline trimming cut 3 bases from V and 6 bases from J; bases unmatched to any gene: 6. Looked up from germline, CDR1 is SGHRS and CDR2 is YFSETQ. CDR3 bases: TGCGCCAGCAGCTGGACGGGGGGAGTCAATGAGCAGTTCTTC. Encoded protein: CASSWTGGVNEQFF.

This sequence joins TRBV6-5 and TRBJ1-5; TRBD1 matches at 9 bases. This CDR3 is 14 amino acids long. Germline trimming cut 4 bases from V and 6 bases from J; bases unmatched to any gene: 4. Germline lookup yields CDR1 MNHEY and CDR2 SVGAGI. CDR3 nucleotide sequence: TGTGCCAGCAGTTGGACAGGGGATCGTCAGCCCCAGCATTTT. It encodes CASSWTGDRQPQHF.

This sequence joins TRBV19 and TRBJ2-2; TRBD1 aligns across 7 bases. Germline CDR1 reads LNHDA; CDR2 reads SQIVND (reference sequence). The CDR3 is 14 amino acids. Trimming cost V 7 bases and J 5 bases; bases outside gene matches: 7. The chain's CDR3 is CASTRQGATGELFF. CDR3 bases: TGTGCCAGTACCCGACAGGGTGCTACCGGGGAGCTGTTTTTT.